A single T cell receptor beta chain is shown here with its context. Its antigen is unknown. It has no much larger one-base neighbor in the sample; base qualities were not kept. TCRbeta CDR3 regions were amplified from genomic DNA using the immunoSEQ Assay, a bias-controlled multiplex PCR. The authors processed their data as follows. The number of nucleated cells in each sample was estimated from the amplification of reference gene primers within the assay. To quantify the absolute abundance of each unique TCRbeta CDR3 rearrangement, sequence reads were collapsed and filtered. Productive Simpson clonality was computed per sample as the square root of Simpson's diversity index over productive rearrangements. TCRdb re-hosts the immuneACCESS table, in-frame sequences only. Its copies lack some clones; in the studies checked, an unresolved V gene accounts for under half of them, and the cause for the rest is not known. V and J calls and clone size are given by that table; D and trimming were obtained from the DNA. Present in this sample are about 210,000 clones, around four fifths of which were seen just once. Together, the top ten hold about 8.9% of the sample.

The record originates from a study of blood T cell repertoires in COVID-19 (TCRdb year 2020). Notes on the research overall: Samples from collaborators originated in the United States, Italy and Spain and spanned both the acute and convalescent phases of COVID-19. The material from the prospective study consisted of cDNA or gDNA derived from T cells, B-cell-depleted T cells, or PBMCs. The dataset comprised deeply sampled blood TCRbeta repertoires from subjects exposed to, actively infected with, or recovered from COVID-19. The repertoires were released in a freely available public database meant as a resource for research on the immune response to SARS-CoV-2. The samples were drawn from the first 160 participants of the ongoing ImmuneRACE study and from under 1,500 subjects provided by 6 global collaborators. The sample metadata nearly always contained a de-identified subject ID, COVID-19 status, age in years and sex. Where HLA class I and class II types were available, the types were taken from metadata supplied by the sample provider, not from assay-based typing. The paper as a whole reports these results and caveats: Clinical and demographic metadata were provided uncurated, with the amount varying by source and participant.

The collaborating institutions used their own protocols to collect whole blood in K2EDTA tubes. For TCRbeta analysis, collaborators shipped samples in one of three forms: frozen whole blood, isolated PBMCs, or DNA extracted from either of those sample types. There are 13 amino acids in the CDR3, from cysteine to phenylalanine inclusive. Left in the record is the CDR3 DNA by itself, 39 bases read in frame from the first base. V and J lose 0 bases and 11 bases, and a span of 14 bases separates them. Taken from the germline V gene (reference sequence), the CDR1 and CDR2 loops are MNHEY and SMNVEV. The sequence is built from TRBV27 and TRBJ2-7; matching of 6 bases hints at TRBD1 as the D gene. This TCR derives from a woman aged 45 to 65 with acute or convalescent COVID-19. The specimen was peripheral blood. The CDR3 here reads CASSLSWNREKYF. At the DNA level, the sequence is TGTGCCAGCAGTTTATCCTGGAACAGGGAGAAGTACTTC.